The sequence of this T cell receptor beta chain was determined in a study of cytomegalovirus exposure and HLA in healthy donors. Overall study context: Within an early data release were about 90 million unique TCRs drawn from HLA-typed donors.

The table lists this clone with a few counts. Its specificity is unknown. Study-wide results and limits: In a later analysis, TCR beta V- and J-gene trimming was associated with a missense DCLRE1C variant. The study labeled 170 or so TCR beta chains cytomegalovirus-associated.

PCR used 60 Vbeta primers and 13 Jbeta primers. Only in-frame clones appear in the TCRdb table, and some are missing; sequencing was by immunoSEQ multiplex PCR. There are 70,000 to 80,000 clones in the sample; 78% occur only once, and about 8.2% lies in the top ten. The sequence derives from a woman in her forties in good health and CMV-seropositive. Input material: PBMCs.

CDR3 loop: CASKVPGQENSPLHF. In DNA form, the CDR3 reads TGTGCCAGCAAAGTCCCGGGACAGGAAAATTCACCCCTCCACTTT. The chain couples TRBV19 to TRBJ1-6; 8 nucleotides agree with TRBD1. V dropped 9 bases and J dropped 7; count of bases not matched to a gene: 11. Germline loops: CDR1 LNHDA, CDR2 SQIVND (reference sequence). The CDR3 covers 15 residues.